This T cell receptor (beta chain) was identified in a study of cytomegalovirus exposure and HLA in healthy donors. Study-wide results and caveats: TCR beta V- and J-gene trimming was later associated with a missense DCLRE1C variant. The analysis excluded some indistinguishable V segments, including TRBV6-2 and TRBV6-3. Available immune exposure information covered CMV serostatus only. Across donors, most TCRs were seen rarely, yet some public ones were widespread.

This clone occurred once. What it binds is unknown. At the DNA level, this CDR3 is encoded by other sequences in the same sample as well. The CDR3 sequence is 11 residues long. Deletions cut 4 bases from V and 4 bases from J, with 5 bases between. The germline CDR1 and CDR2 sequences are MNHEY and SMNVEV (reference sequence). The PCR had 60 Vbeta and 13 Jbeta primers. Sequenced by immunoSEQ multiplex PCR; TCRdb stores in-frame clones only, minus some. The table records tens of thousands of clones, around 78% of them present only once. The chain employs TRBV27 and TRBJ2-7, with D maybe TRBD2 (5 bases). The sample comprised PBMCs. The receptor was isolated from a man aged 35-49 years in good health and CMV-seronegative. The CDR3: CASSSGYEQYF. CDR3 coding DNA: TGTGCCAGCAGTTCGGGGTACGAGCAGTACTTC.